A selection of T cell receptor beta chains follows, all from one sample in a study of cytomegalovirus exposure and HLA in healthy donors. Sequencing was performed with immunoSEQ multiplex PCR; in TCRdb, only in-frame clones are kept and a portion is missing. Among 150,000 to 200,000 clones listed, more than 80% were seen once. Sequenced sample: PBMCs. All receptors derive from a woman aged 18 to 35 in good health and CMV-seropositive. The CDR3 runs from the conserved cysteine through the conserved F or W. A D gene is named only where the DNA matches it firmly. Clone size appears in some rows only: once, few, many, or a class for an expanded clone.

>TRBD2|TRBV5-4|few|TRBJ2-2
TGTGCCAGCAGGCCGAGTCTAGCGGGGGAAGGGGAGCTGTTTTTT
CASRPSLAGEGELFF
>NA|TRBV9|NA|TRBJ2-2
TGTGCCAGCGATGCGGGGAGAACCACCGGGGAGCTGTTTTTT
CASDAGRTTGELFF
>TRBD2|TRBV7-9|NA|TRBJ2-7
TGTGCCAGCAGCTATTTGACTAGCGTGAGATACGAGCAGTACTTC
CASSYLTSVRYEQYF
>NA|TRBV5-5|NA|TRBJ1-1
TGTGCCAGCAGCTTGAGCGGGTGGGACACTGAAGCTTTCTTT
CASSLSGWDTEAFF
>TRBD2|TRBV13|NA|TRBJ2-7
TGTGCCAGCAGCCCCCCGGGGGGTGCGGGAGCCTACGAGCAGTACTTC
CASSPPGGAGAYEQYF
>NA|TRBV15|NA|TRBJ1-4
TGTGCCACCAGCAGAGACATAGCAACTAATGAAAAACTGTTTTTT
CATSRDIATNEKLFF
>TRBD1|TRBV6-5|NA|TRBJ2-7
TGTGCCAGCCGCCGGGACAGCACCAAGTACGAGCAGTACTTC
CASRRDSTKYEQYF
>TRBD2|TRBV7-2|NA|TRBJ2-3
TGTGCCAGCAGCTTATCTAGCGGGGGGCTCCCAGATACGCAGTATTTT
CASSLSSGGLPDTQYF
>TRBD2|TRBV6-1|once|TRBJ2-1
TGTGCCAGCAGTGATGCTAGCGGGGTAGATGAGCAGTTCTTC
CASSDASGVDEQFF
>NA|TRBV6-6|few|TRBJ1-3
TGTGCCAGCAGTTACTCGTCCCTGGGAAACACCATATATTTT
CASSYSSLGNTIYF
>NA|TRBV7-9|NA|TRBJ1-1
TGTGCCAGCAGCTTAGACAAAGACAGGAACACTGAAGCTTTCTTT
CASSLDKDRNTEAFF
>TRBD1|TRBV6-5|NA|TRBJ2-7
TGTGCCAGTCCGACGGACAGGGAGTTATCCTACGAGCAGTACTTC
CASPTDRELSYEQYF
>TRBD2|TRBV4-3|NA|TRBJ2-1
TGCGCCAGCAGCCCCATGGGACTAGCGGGGGGCTCAGAAAGGAATGAGCAGTTCTTC
CASSPMGLAGGSERNEQFF
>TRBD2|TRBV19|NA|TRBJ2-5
TGTGCCAGTAGCAAGGGATGGACTAGCGGGCAAGAGACCCAGTACTTC
CASSKGWTSGQETQYF
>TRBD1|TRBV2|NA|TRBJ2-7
TGTGCCAGCAGTGTCTACAGGGGGGAATACGAGCAGTACTTC
CASSVYRGEYEQYF
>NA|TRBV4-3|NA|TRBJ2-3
TGCGCCAGCAGCCAAGATAGTATGAGGGCGCAGTATTTT
CASSQDSMRAQYF
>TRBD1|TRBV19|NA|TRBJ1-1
TGTGCCAGTAGTATTGCCCCGGACAGGGCTGAAGCTTTCTTT
CASSIAPDRAEAFF
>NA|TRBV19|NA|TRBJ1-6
TGTGCCAGTAGTATTACGGGCCCAAGGAGGTCACCCCTCCACTTT
CASSITGPRRSPLHF